This T cell receptor beta chain emerged from a study of blood T cell repertoires in COVID-19. Study context: Samples representing acute and convalescent COVID-19 were sourced from the United States, Italy and Spain. PBMCs, B-cell-depleted T cells, or T cells provided the cDNA or gDNA that made up the material.

Per the original data handling: How many nucleated cells were present was estimated from reference gene primer amplification. Produced via immunoSEQ multiplex PCR; TCRdb's table is partial and in-frame only. The DNA was the basis for D and trimming; V, J and clone size are from that table. The sample has approximately 65,000 clones, roughly 81% seen once. The sample taken for sequencing was peripheral blood. The clonotype originates from a man older than 75 with acute or convalescent COVID-19.

The CDR3 region is CASTLMVDTEAFF. The CDR3 nucleotides read TGTGCCAGCACCCTAATGGTAGACACTGAAGCTTTCTTT. The rearrangement uses TRBV7-2 and TRBJ1-1, with unresolved D. CDR3 length: 13 amino acids. Germline lookup yields CDR1 SGHTA and CDR2 FQGNSA. V lost 7 bases, J lost 3 bases, and 12 bases lay in between. The entire variable domain, with the rest obtained from reference TRBV7-2 and TRBJ1-1, is as follows: GAGVSQSPSNKVTEKGKDVELRCDPISGHTALYWYRQSLGQGLEFLIYFQGNSAPDKSGLPSDRFSAERTGGSVSTLTIQRTQQEDSAVYLCASTLMVDTEAFFGQGTRLTVV.